The rows below give T cell receptor beta chains drawn from one sample of a study of cytomegalovirus exposure and HLA in healthy donors. The protocol was immunoSEQ multiplex PCR, while the TCRdb copy is restricted to in-frame clones and leaves out a portion. The sample shows 150,000 or so clones, about 85% of them seen only once. Sequencing was performed on PBMCs. Every receptor here comes from a man aged 30-40 years in good health and CMV-seropositive. CDR3s include the opening cysteine and the closing phenylalanine or tryptophan. Each record gives: CDR3 protein, CDR3 DNA, clone size, V gene, J gene, D gene. The D gene is left open where the match is weak. Only some rows state a clone size, as once, few, many or a class for expanded clones.

CDR3 protein: CASSPLNQPQHF
CDR3 DNA: TGTGCCAGCAGCCCCCTTAATCAGCCCCAGCATTTT
clone size: -
V gene: TRBV28
J gene: TRBJ1-5
D gene: -

CDR3 protein: CATSRDRRFYSNQPQHF
CDR3 DNA: TGTGCCACCAGCAGAGATAGGAGGTTCTATAGCAATCAGCCCCAGCATTTT
clone size: once
V gene: TRBV15
J gene: TRBJ1-5
D gene: -

CDR3 protein: CASSFSERGSSYEQYF
CDR3 DNA: TGCGCCAGCAGCTTTTCTGAGCGGGGGAGCTCCTACGAGCAGTACTTC
clone size: few
V gene: TRBV5-1
J gene: TRBJ2-7
D gene: TRBD2

CDR3 protein: CSVTRGRETEAFF
CDR3 DNA: TGCAGCGTTACCAGGGGGCGGGAAACTGAAGCTTTCTTT
clone size: -
V gene: TRBV29-1
J gene: TRBJ1-1
D gene: TRBD1

CDR3 protein: CASSQDLTSGSNTQYF
CDR3 DNA: TGCGCCAGCAGCCAAGATCTGACTAGCGGGAGTAATACGCAGTATTTT
clone size: -
V gene: TRBV4-1
J gene: TRBJ2-3
D gene: TRBD2

CDR3 protein: CASRVGVTGGGYTF
CDR3 DNA: TGCGCCAGCAGGGTTGGGGTGACAGGAGGTGGCTACACCTTC
clone size: -
V gene: TRBV5-1
J gene: TRBJ1-2
D gene: -

CDR3 protein: CASSVREGNQPQHF
CDR3 DNA: TGTGCCAGCAGCGTTCGGGAAGGCAATCAGCCCCAGCATTTT
clone size: -
V gene: TRBV9
J gene: TRBJ1-5
D gene: -

CDR3 protein: CASSFSTPNTEAFF
CDR3 DNA: TGTGCCAGCAGCTTCTCGACACCGAACACTGAAGCTTTCTTT
clone size: few
V gene: TRBV7-2
J gene: TRBJ1-1
D gene: -

CDR3 protein: CASSLPPGGTEAFF
CDR3 DNA: TGTGCCAGCAGCCTCCCTCCAGGGGGCACTGAAGCTTTCTTT
clone size: -
V gene: TRBV4-2
J gene: TRBJ1-1
D gene: TRBD1

CDR3 protein: CASRPETGGTGELFF
CDR3 DNA: TGTGCCAGCAGGCCAGAGACAGGGGGCACCGGGGAGCTGTTTTTT
clone size: -
V gene: TRBV6-1
J gene: TRBJ2-2
D gene: TRBD1

CDR3 protein: CVSILGEGTDTQYF
CDR3 DNA: TGTGTCAGCATTTTAGGGGAGGGCACAGATACGCAGTATTTT
clone size: -
V gene: TRBV6-1
J gene: TRBJ2-3
D gene: -

CDR3 protein: CAISTLAGGAYEQYF
CDR3 DNA: TGTGCCATCAGCACCCTAGCGGGTGGAGCCTACGAGCAGTACTTC
clone size: -
V gene: TRBV10-3
J gene: TRBJ2-7
D gene: TRBD2

CDR3 protein: CASSESFSTEAFF
CDR3 DNA: TGTGCCAGCAGTGAATCTTTCAGCACTGAAGCTTTCTTT
clone size: once
V gene: TRBV6-1
J gene: TRBJ1-1
D gene: -

CDR3 protein: CASSLGLAGGRGEQYF
CDR3 DNA: TGCGCCAGCAGCTTGGGACTAGCGGGAGGACGGGGCGAGCAGTACTTC
clone size: -
V gene: TRBV5-1
J gene: TRBJ2-7
D gene: TRBD2

CDR3 protein: CASSPGLGTDTQYF
CDR3 DNA: TGTGCCAGCAGCCCCGGACTAGGAACAGATACGCAGTATTTT
clone size: -
V gene: TRBV7-2
J gene: TRBJ2-3
D gene: TRBD2

CDR3 protein: CASSTMGGQSDTQYF
CDR3 DNA: TGTGCCAGCAGCACCATGGGGGGGCAATCAGATACGCAGTATTTT
clone size: -
V gene: TRBV9
J gene: TRBJ2-3
D gene: -

CDR3 protein: CASGLVQGQNRQPQHF
CDR3 DNA: TGTGCTAGTGGTTTGGTACAGGGGCAGAACAGGCAGCCCCAGCATTTT
clone size: -
V gene: TRBV12-5
J gene: TRBJ1-5
D gene: TRBD1

CDR3 protein: CATSHSGGSETQYF
CDR3 DNA: TGTGCCACCAGCCATAGCGGGGGGTCGGAGACCCAGTACTTC
clone size: -
V gene: TRBV15
J gene: TRBJ2-5
D gene: TRBD2

CDR3 protein: CASSPGVAGLSGANVLTF
CDR3 DNA: TGTGCCAGCAGCCCCGGGGTAGCGGGATTGTCTGGGGCCAACGTCCTGACTTTC
clone size: -
V gene: TRBV5-4
J gene: TRBJ2-6
D gene: TRBD2

CDR3 protein: CASSIRDRGYEQYF
CDR3 DNA: TGTGCCAGTAGTATCCGGGACAGGGGGTACGAGCAGTACTTC
clone size: -
V gene: TRBV19
J gene: TRBJ2-7
D gene: TRBD1

CDR3 protein: CASSLRRGQKYYEQYF
CDR3 DNA: TGTGCCAGCAGCTTGAGGCGGGGCCAGAAATACTACGAGCAGTACTTC
clone size: -
V gene: TRBV5-6
J gene: TRBJ2-7
D gene: -

CDR3 protein: CASSWDRGYGYTF
CDR3 DNA: TGTGCCAGCAGTTGGGACAGGGGCTATGGCTACACCTTC
clone size: -
V gene: TRBV5-4
J gene: TRBJ1-2
D gene: TRBD1

CDR3 protein: CASSDWGSGRSVSYEQYF
CDR3 DNA: TGTGCCAGCAGTGACTGGGGCAGCGGGAGATCGGTTTCCTACGAGCAGTACTTC
clone size: few
V gene: TRBV2
J gene: TRBJ2-7
D gene: TRBD2

CDR3 protein: CSVDQRTSGRADTQYF
CDR3 DNA: TGCAGCGTTGACCAACGGACTAGCGGTAGGGCAGATACGCAGTATTTT
clone size: -
V gene: TRBV29-1
J gene: TRBJ2-3
D gene: TRBD2

CDR3 protein: CASKDRSDTQYF
CDR3 DNA: TGTGCCAGTAAGGACAGATCAGATACGCAGTATTTT
clone size: -
V gene: TRBV19
J gene: TRBJ2-3
D gene: -

CDR3 protein: CASSLGTGDYQPQHF
CDR3 DNA: TGTGCCAGCAGCTTAGGAACAGGGGATTATCAGCCCCAGCATTTT
clone size: -
V gene: TRBV7-9
J gene: TRBJ1-5
D gene: TRBD1

CDR3 protein: CASSSGRLAGRYEQYF
CDR3 DNA: TGCGCCAGCAGCTCGGGGAGACTAGCGGGACGGTACGAGCAGTACTTC
clone size: -
V gene: TRBV5-1
J gene: TRBJ2-7
D gene: TRBD2

CDR3 protein: CASSYSTDGLYEQYF
CDR3 DNA: TGTGCCAGCAGTTACTCGACGGACGGACTCTACGAGCAGTACTTC
clone size: -
V gene: TRBV6-5
J gene: TRBJ2-7
D gene: -

CDR3 protein: CASSLAEAGGQAFF
CDR3 DNA: TGCGCCAGCAGCTTGGCGGAGGCCGGGGGACAAGCTTTCTTT
clone size: -
V gene: TRBV5-1
J gene: TRBJ1-1
D gene: -